Each of the 11 T cell receptor beta chains below was sequenced from the same sample in a study of identical twins. TCRdb re-called the 5' RACE reads with MiXCR, one entry per CDR3 protein. The table records a few hundred thousand distinct CDR3 sequences, 9% to 10% of them present only once. The same data also went into a second study, on yellow fever vaccine responses in identical twins.

The sample was PBMCs. These receptors were obtained from a young woman in good health.

The chain couples TRBV7-9 to TRBJ1-2; TRBD1 aligns across 9 bases. The CDR3 runs 17 residues. Losses at the gene ends were 5 bases for V and 4 bases for J; bases not matched to a gene: 14. CDR1 and CDR2 (germline): SEHNR, FQNEAQ (reference sequence). The CDR3 coding sequence is TGTGCCAGCAGCCCATTCGCCGGGACAGGGTTGGTCTATGGCTACACCTTC. Translated: CASSPFAGTGLVYGYTF.

The J gene is TRBJ1-4, the V gene TRBV20-1; D uncertain. The V end was cut by 3 bases, the J end by 4 bases, with 6 bases between. Germline assignment: CDR1 DFQATT and CDR2 SNEGSKA (reference sequence). CDR3 size: 12 residues. CDR3 sequence: CSARSINEKLFF. The CDR3 DNA sequence: TGCAGTGCTAGGTCCATTAATGAAAAACTGTTTTTT.

To note about this clonotype: At one boundary the junction diverges from the germline segment, which might be a read error. This chain uses TRBV29-1 with TRBJ2-1; D gene ambiguous. This CDR3 has 13 residues. Germline V gene lookup returns CDR1 SQVTM and CDR2 ANQGSEA. This chain's CDR3 is CSVETDPYDEQFF. The CDR3 DNA reads TGCAGCGTTGAAACGGACCCCTACGATGAGCAGTTCTTC.

This clonotype was counted a few times. The V and J genes are TRBV7-9 and TRBJ2-1; 7 nucleotides agree with TRBD1. The V gene's germline CDR1 is SEHNR and CDR2 FQNEAQ (reference sequence). The CDR3 length is 15 residues. With V trimmed by 3 bases and J by 4 bases, 6 bases remained unmatched. This CDR3 reads CASSFRQGKYNEQFF. The CDR3 DNA reads TGTGCCAGCAGCTTCCGACAGGGCAAATACAATGAGCAGTTCTTC.

There are a few counts of this clonotype. The chain recombines TRBV4-3 with TRBJ2-7, with 7 positions matching TRBD2. The V gene end was trimmed by 3 bases and the J gene end by 6 bases; junction bases not matched to a gene: 8. The V gene's germline CDR1 is LGHNA and CDR2 YSLEER. CDR3 length: 14 residues. The CDR3 DNA is TGCGCCAGCAGCCACGTGGGAGGGCAGGGCGAGCAGTACTTC. Protein sequence: CASSHVGGQGEQYF.

This clonotype was found a few times. The chain links TRBV4-2 to TRBJ2-1; D unclear. V was clipped by 4 bases and J by 8 bases, with 12 bases between them. There are 13 residues in the CDR3. From germline, CDR1 is LGHNA and CDR2 YNFKEQ. DNA of the CDR3: TGTGCCAGCAGCCCAACCCCGTTCGATGAGCAGTTCTTC. Amino acid sequence: CASSPTPFDEQFF.

This clonotype was seen only a few times. The chain combines TRBV6-2 or TRBV6-3 with TRBJ2-7; D perhaps matches TRBD1 (6 bases). CDR1 MNHEY and CDR2 SVGEGT come from the germline V gene. Trimming removed 4 bases from V and 1 base from J, with 11 bases in between. This CDR3 spans 14 amino acids. CDR3 sequence reads: CASSWTVPSYEQYF. The CDR3 region has the DNA TGTGCCAGCAGTTGGACAGTTCCATCCTACGAGCAGTACTTC.

The chain carries TRBV6-4 and TRBJ1-2; D is unresolved. Germline V CDR1 and CDR2: MRHNA, SNTAGT. The CDR3 totals 14 residues. The V end was cut by 2 bases, the J end by 0 bases, with 7 bases between. The CDR3 coding sequence is TGTGCCAGCAGTGACGCAAATTCTAACTATGGCTACACCTTC. This translates into CASSDANSNYGYTF.

Only a few counts were recorded for this clonotype. The chain couples TRBV5-1 to TRBJ1-3; D is possibly TRBD1 (5 bases). The CDR3 sequence is 18 residues long. The germline V gene encodes CDR1 SGHRS and CDR2 YFSETQ. The V and J ends lost 0 bases and 0 bases respectively, with 16 bases between them. The CDR3 reads CASSLEPGTDYSGNTIYF. The CDR3 coding sequence is TGCGCCAGCAGCTTGGAACCAGGGACCGATTACTCTGGAAACACCATATATTTT.

The chain's CDR3 is CASRSSDQETQYF. The DNA of the CDR3 is TGTGCCAGCAGGTCTAGCGACCAAGAGACCCAGTACTTC. The chain carries TRBV2 and TRBJ2-5; perhaps TRBD2 as D (6 bases). The ends were cut back, 6 bases at V and 0 bases at J, with 8 bases in the middle. There are 13 residues in the CDR3. The V gene's germline CDR1 is SNHLY and CDR2 FYNNEI.

This chain connects TRBV11-2 to TRBJ2-1, with TRBD1 matching 8 bases. The trim removed 4 bases at V and 8 bases at J, leaving 13 bases unmatched. CDR1 SGHAT and CDR2 FQNNGV come from the germline V gene. This CDR3 is 16 amino acids long. CDR3 sequence (DNA): TGTGCCAGCAGCTCCTTTAGAGCCCTGACAGGGGATGAGCAGTTCTTC. It specifies CASSSFRALTGDEQFF.